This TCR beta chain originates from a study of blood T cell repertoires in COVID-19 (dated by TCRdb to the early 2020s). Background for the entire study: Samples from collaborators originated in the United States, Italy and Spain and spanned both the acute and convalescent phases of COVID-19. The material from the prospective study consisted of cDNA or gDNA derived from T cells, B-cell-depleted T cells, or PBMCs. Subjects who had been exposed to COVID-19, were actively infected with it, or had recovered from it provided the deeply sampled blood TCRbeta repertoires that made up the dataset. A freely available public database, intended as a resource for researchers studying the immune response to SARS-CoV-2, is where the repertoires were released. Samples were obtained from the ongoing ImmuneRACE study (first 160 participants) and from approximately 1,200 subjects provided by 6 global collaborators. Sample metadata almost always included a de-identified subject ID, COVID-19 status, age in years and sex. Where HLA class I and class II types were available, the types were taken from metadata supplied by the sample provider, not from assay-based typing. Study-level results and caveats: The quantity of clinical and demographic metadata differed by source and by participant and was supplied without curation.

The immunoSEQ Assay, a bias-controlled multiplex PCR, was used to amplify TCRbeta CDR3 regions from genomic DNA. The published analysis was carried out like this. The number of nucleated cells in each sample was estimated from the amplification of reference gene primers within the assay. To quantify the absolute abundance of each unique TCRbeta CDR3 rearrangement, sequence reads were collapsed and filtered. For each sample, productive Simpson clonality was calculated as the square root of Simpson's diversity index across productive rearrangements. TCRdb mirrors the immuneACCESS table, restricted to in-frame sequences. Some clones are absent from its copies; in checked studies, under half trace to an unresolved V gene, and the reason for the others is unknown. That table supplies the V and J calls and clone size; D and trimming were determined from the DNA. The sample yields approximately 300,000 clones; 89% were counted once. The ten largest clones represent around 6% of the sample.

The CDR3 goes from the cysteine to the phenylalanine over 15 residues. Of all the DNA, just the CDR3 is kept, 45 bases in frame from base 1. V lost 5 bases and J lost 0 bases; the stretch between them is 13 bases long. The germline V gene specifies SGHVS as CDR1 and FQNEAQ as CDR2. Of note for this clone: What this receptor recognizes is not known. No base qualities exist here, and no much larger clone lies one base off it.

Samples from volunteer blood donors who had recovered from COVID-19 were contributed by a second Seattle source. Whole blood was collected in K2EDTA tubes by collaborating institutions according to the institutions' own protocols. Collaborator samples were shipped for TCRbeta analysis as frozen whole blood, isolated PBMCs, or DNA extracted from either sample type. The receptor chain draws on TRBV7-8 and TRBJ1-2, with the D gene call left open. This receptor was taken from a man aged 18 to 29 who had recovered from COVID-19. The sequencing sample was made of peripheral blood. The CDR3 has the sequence CASSRNGLSNYGYTF. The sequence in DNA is TGTGCCAGCAGCCGAAACGGACTATCTAACTATGGCTACACCTTC.